This passage covers 21 T cell receptor beta chains from one sample sequenced in a study of cytomegalovirus exposure and HLA in healthy donors. The PCR had 60 Vbeta and 13 Jbeta primers. Sequencing was performed with immunoSEQ multiplex PCR; in TCRdb, only in-frame clones are kept and a portion is missing. The profile shows around 150,000 clones, 70% to 85% of them singletons. Sequences were obtained from PBMCs. The receptors stem from a man between 35 and 55 years old in good health and CMV-seronegative.

This clone was seen a single time. The chain couples TRBV2 to TRBJ2-2; D is ambiguous. V lost 6 bases, J lost 1 base, and 6 bases lay in between. Germline assignment: CDR1 SNHLY and CDR2 FYNNEI. This CDR3 contains 13 residues. The CDR3: CASSSQNTGELFF. CDR3 coding DNA: TGTGCCAGCAGCTCACAGAACACCGGGGAGCTGTTTTTT.

The chain is built from TRBV19 and TRBJ2-3; 11 nucleotides align to TRBD2. The CDR3 extends over 18 amino acids. Germline loops: CDR1 LNHDA, CDR2 SQIVND (reference sequence). V trimming: 3 bases; J trimming: 0 bases; junction bases outside the gene matches: 8. The CDR3 spells CASSMALAGDTSTDTQYF. As DNA, the CDR3 is TGTGCCAGTAGTATGGCACTAGCGGGGGATACTAGCACAGATACGCAGTATTTT. Filled out from reference TRBV19 and TRBJ2-3, the complete variable domain reads DGGITQSPKYLFRKEGQNVTLSCEQNLNHDAMYWYRQDPGQGLRLIYYSQIVNDFQKGDIAEGYSVSREKKESFPLTVTSAQKNPTAFYLCASSMALAGDTSTDTQYFGPGTRLTVL.

The chain joins TRBV13 to TRBJ2-7; D may be TRBD2 (5 bases). The CDR3 extends over 15 amino acids. The germline V and J ends were trimmed by 1 base and 2 bases, with 12 bases remaining between them. Germline lookup yields CDR1 PRHDT and CDR2 FYEKMQ (reference sequence). CDR3 nucleotide sequence: TGTGCCAGCAGCTTAGTAGGGAGTAGAGCCTACGAGCAGTACTTC. Translating it yields CASSLVGSRAYEQYF.

This sequence joins TRBV6-5 and TRBJ2-7; 9 nucleotides agree with TRBD1. V shed 2 bases and J 2 bases; nucleotides not matched to a gene: 4. This CDR3 is built from 15 residues. CDR1 and CDR2 from the germline V gene are MNHEY and SVGAGI. In DNA form, the CDR3 reads TGTGCCAGCAGTTACAAGGGACAGGGTCCCTACGAGCAGTACTTC. Residues: CASSYKGQGPYEQYF.

The rearrangement uses TRBV9 and TRBJ2-4, with TRBD2 as a possible D gene (5 bases). This CDR3 region has 14 residues. Germline V gene lookup returns CDR1 SGDLS and CDR2 YYNGEE. Trimming cost V 0 bases and J 4 bases, with 8 bases left between them. The DNA of the CDR3 is TGTGCCAGCAGCGTAGGAGGGTTTAAAAACATTCAGTACTTC. It translates to CASSVGGFKNIQYF. Filled out from reference TRBV9 and TRBJ2-4, the complete variable domain reads DSGVTQTPKHLITATGQRVTLRCSPRSGDLSVYWYQQSLDQGLQFLIQYYNGEERAKGNILERFSAQQFPDLHSELNLSSLELGDSALYFCASSVGGFKNIQYFGAGTRLSVL.

This chain links TRBV4-1 with TRBJ1-3, with D possibly matching TRBD1 (6 bases). V gave up 2 bases and J gave up 2 bases, with 13 bases separating them. The CDR3 is made up of 16 amino acids. The germline CDR1 and CDR2 sequences are MGHRA and YSYEKL. This chain's CDR3 is CASSQTKDSAGNTIYF. CDR3 in DNA: TGCGCCAGCAGCCAAACCAAGGACAGCGCTGGAAACACCATATATTTT.

The chain joins TRBV10-3 to TRBJ1-1; 9 positions match TRBD1. J lost 0 bases, V lost 10 bases, and 9 bases had no gene match. The CDR3 spans 15 residues. CDR1 ENHRY and CDR2 SYGVKD come from the germline V gene. The CDR3 is CATTGQGILNTEAFF. The DNA for the CDR3 is TGTGCCACCACGGGACAGGGTATTTTGAACACTGAAGCTTTCTTT.

The chain uses TRBV7-3 and TRBJ1-4; no firm D call. This CDR3 spans 15 amino acids. Germline lookup yields CDR1 SGHTA and CDR2 FQGTGA. Trimming took 6 bases from V and 0 from J, leaving 11 bases between them. The CDR3 sequence: CASRSRTATNEKLFF. The CDR3 DNA reads as TGTGCCAGCAGATCCCGGACTGCAACTAATGAAAAACTGTTTTTT.

This rearrangement joins TRBV6-5 to TRBJ2-2; TRBD1 aligns across 8 bases. The CDR3 loop spans 15 amino acids. Germline V CDR1 and CDR2: MNHEY, SVGAGI. Losses at the gene ends were 5 bases for V and 9 bases for J; bases not matched to a gene: 11. The CDR3 DNA sequence: TGTGCCAGCAGTCCCCAGACAGGGGTAATGAGGGAGCTGTTTTTT. This gives the protein CASSPQTGVMRELFF.

This clone was seen once. J is TRBJ2-1 and V is TRBV5-1; TRBD2 might be the D (7 bases). V dropped 0 bases and J dropped 3 bases, with 13 bases sitting between them. Germline V gene data show CDR1 as SGHRS and CDR2 as YFSETQ. The CDR3 runs to 16 residues. CDR3: CASSLAAGANYNEQFF. Written as DNA, the CDR3 is TGCGCCAGCAGCTTGGCCGCGGGGGCGAACTACAATGAGCAGTTCTTC.

This chain connects TRBV12-5 to TRBJ1-5, with D hard to call. Germline V gives CDR1 LGHNT, CDR2 FRNRAP. V was cut by 4 bases and J by 4 bases, with 5 bases left in between. The CDR3 has 12 residues. Here the CDR3 reads CASGSHNQPQHF. CDR3 DNA: TGTGCTAGTGGTTCCCATAATCAGCCCCAGCATTTT.

This clone has only a few counts. The V gene is TRBV30, the J gene TRBJ2-5; D is undetermined. The V end lost 3 bases, the J end lost 6 bases, and 8 bases lay between the germline ends. Looked up from germline, CDR1 is GTSNPN and CDR2 is SVGIG (reference sequence). The CDR3 covers 11 residues. CDR3 nucleotides: TGTGCCTGGAGCCTCGCTAAGACCCAGTACTTC. The encoded protein is CAWSLAKTQYF.

V gene TRBV19 combines with J gene TRBJ2-5; 8 nucleotides agree with TRBD2. In germline, CDR1 is LNHDA, CDR2 SQIVND (reference sequence). The CDR3 totals 16 residues. The V gene end was trimmed by 6 bases and the J gene end by 1 base; junction bases not matched to a gene: 10. The DNA of the CDR3 is TGTGCCAGTAGGCCTGGGACTAGATTGCGCCAAGAGACCCAGTACTTC. It specifies CASRPGTRLRQETQYF.

The gene calls are TRBV15 and TRBJ2-5, with 7 positions matching TRBD1. The length of the CDR3 is 15 residues. In germline, CDR1 is LNHNV, CDR2 YYDKDF (reference sequence). The J segment lost 2 bases and the V segment lost 5 bases, leaving 8 bases of the junction unmatched. CDR3 bases: TGTGCCACCAGCTCGGGGACAGTGAATCAAGAGACCCAGTACTTC. The encoded protein is CATSSGTVNQETQYF.

The chain carries TRBV7-2 and TRBJ2-1; 8 bases fit TRBD2. Germline CDR1 SGHTA, CDR2 FQGNSA. This CDR3 contains 17 residues. Unmatched junction bases numbered 17, after V lost 5 bases and J lost 8 bases. CDR3 nucleotides: TGTGCCAGCAGCCTACCGTCTAGCGGGCCCCTCAGGGATGAGCAGTTCTTC. It translates to CASSLPSSGPLRDEQFF.

The V call is TRBV5-1, the J call TRBJ1-3; the D gene is possibly TRBD1 (6 bases). Germline CDR1 and CDR2: SGHRS and YFSETQ. Trimming stripped 4 bases from V and 2 bases from J, with 10 bases between. The CDR3 runs 14 residues. CDR3 protein: CASSPQGTGNTIYF. DNA of the CDR3: TGCGCCAGCAGCCCACAGGGAACTGGAAACACCATATATTTT.

The rearrangement uses TRBV9 and TRBJ2-5, with 7 nucleotides matching TRBD1. Germline V lookup: CDR1 SGDLS, CDR2 YYNGEE. Trimming took 3 bases from V and 6 from J; bases not matched to a gene: 5. The CDR3 spans 13 residues. The CDR3 sequence is CASSASTGQTQYF. The CDR3 DNA follows: TGTGCCAGCAGCGCCTCGACAGGGCAGACCCAGTACTTC. Full variable domain (remainder filled in from reference TRBV9 and TRBJ2-5): DSGVTQTPKHLITATGQRVTLRCSPRSGDLSVYWYQQSLDQGLQFLIQYYNGEERAKGNILERFSAQQFPDLHSELNLSSLELGDSALYFCASSASTGQTQYFGPGTRLLVL.

This chain connects TRBV5-1 to TRBJ2-7; the D is unclear. In germline, CDR1 is SGHRS, CDR2 YFSETQ. Trimming left V 0 bases short and J 9 bases short, with 13 bases between. This CDR3 is 13 amino acids long. The CDR3 region is CASSLAQESGQYF. The DNA for the CDR3 is TGCGCCAGCAGCTTGGCCCAAGAGTCCGGGCAGTACTTC.

This chain uses TRBV28 with TRBJ1-1, with D unresolved. Germline CDR1 is MDHEN and CDR2 is SYDVKM. The V and J ends lost 3 bases and 10 bases respectively, with 9 bases between them. The length of the CDR3 is 11 residues. CDR3 coding DNA: TGTGCCAGCAGTTTCGGGGTCTTAGCTTTCTTT. It translates to CASSFGVLAFF.

V gene TRBV18 combines with J gene TRBJ2-3; D remains unclear. V lost 10 bases and J 3 bases, leaving 11 bases between the germline ends. Germline CDR1 reads KGHSH; CDR2 reads LQKENI. This CDR3 is 12 amino acids long. CDR3 region: CATSSVTDTQYF. Written as DNA, the CDR3 is TGTGCCACCAGTTCCGTGACAGATACGCAGTATTTT.

The V gene is TRBV13, the J gene TRBJ2-1; 16 bases are a match to TRBD2. Germline V gives CDR1 PRHDT, CDR2 FYEKMQ (reference sequence). This CDR3 is built from 18 residues. Unmatched junction bases numbered 5, after V lost 5 bases and J lost 1 base. DNA for the CDR3: TGTGCCAGCAGCCTGGGACTAGCGGGGGGGTGGTCCTACAATGAGCAGTTCTTC. It is translated as CASSLGLAGGWSYNEQFF.